The 7 T cell receptor beta chains presented below share a single source sample, sequenced in a study of vaccination and CD4 T cells after COVID-19. No antigens are known for them. The Oncomine TCR Beta short-read assay sequenced DNA from cultured CD4+ T cells. Via MiXCR, TCRdb re-called the PCR reads, giving one row per CDR3 protein. The profile covers 11,000 or so distinct CDR3 sequences, with around 30% appearing a single time and about 25% taken by the ten largest. As for treatment: 10-day PBMC culture with coronavirus spike peptide pools or control peptides (ViraFEST assay). Sequencing input: cultured CD4+ T cells from blood. The source of these receptors is a human donor with COVID-19.

The gene calls are TRBV30 and TRBJ1-2, with D unresolved. The germline V gene encodes CDR1 GTSNPN and CDR2 SVGIG (reference sequence). Deletions cut 2 bases from V and 5 bases from J, with 9 bases between. This CDR3 is built from 12 residues. CDR3 in DNA: TGTGCCTGGAGTCGCAGGAATTATGGCTACACCTTC. Translated, it gives CAWSRRNYGYTF.

The V call is TRBV4-1, the J call TRBJ2-1; D possibly corresponds to TRBD2 (6 bases). V was shortened by 0 bases and J by 0 bases, with 9 bases between the two germline ends. The CDR3 is 16 residues long. CDR1 MGHRA and CDR2 YSYEKL come from the germline V gene. The CDR3 loop is CASSQDPDYSYNEQFF. The CDR3 coding sequence is TGCGCCAGCAGCCAAGACCCGGACTACTCCTACAATGAGCAGTTCTTC.

The rearrangement joins TRBV20-1 to TRBJ2-7; maybe TRBD2 (5 bases). Trimming took off 2 bases at V and 7 bases at J, with 12 bases between the two ends. The CDR3 is 12 residues long. Germline-derived CDR1 and CDR2 are DFQATT and SNEGSKA (reference sequence). CDR3 residues: CSARPGLGEQYF. As DNA, the CDR3 is TGCAGTGCTAGACCCGGACTGGGAGAGCAGTACTTC.

V usage is TRBV19 and J usage is TRBJ1-1, with no clear D. The CDR3 runs 13 residues. Germline values: CDR1 LNHDA, CDR2 SQIVND (reference sequence). Trimming removed 7 bases at V and 1 base at J, with 10 bases between. The CDR3 bases are TGTGCCAGTACCCAATGGACGAACACTGAAGCTTTCTTT. Translation: CASTQWTNTEAFF.

This clonotype has just a few counts. This chain links TRBV27 with TRBJ1-1; D is unresolved. The germline gives CDR1 MNHEY, CDR2 SMNVEV (reference sequence). V lost 3 bases and J lost 1, with 9 bases in between. CDR3 length: 14 amino acids. CDR3 nucleotide sequence: TGTGCCAGCAGTTTTGTGGGTCAGAACACTGAAGCTTTCTTT. As protein: CASSFVGQNTEAFF.

This clonotype was counted a few times. V usage is TRBV6-1 and J usage is TRBJ2-6; unclear D gene. This CDR3 contains 12 residues. Trimming cost V 6 bases and J 7 bases, with 7 bases left between them. Germline V gives CDR1 MNHNS, CDR2 SASEGT. CDR3 loop: CASRAPANVLTF. Here the CDR3 DNA reads TGTGCCAGCAGGGCCCCAGCCAACGTCCTGACTTTC.

The chain uses TRBV7-2 and TRBJ2-1; D possibly corresponds to TRBD1 (7 bases). Germline lookup yields CDR1 SGHTA and CDR2 FQGNSA. Trimming shortened V by 1 base and J by 8 bases, and 12 bases separated the two germline ends. The length of the CDR3 is 14 residues. Written as DNA, the CDR3 is TGTGCCAGCAGCTTAGTGGGACAGCGGGATGAGCAGTTCTTC. Protein product: CASSLVGQRDEQFF.